Shown below are 30 T cell receptor beta chains from a single sample sequenced in a study of shared clonotypes between healthy human individuals. The assay was immunoSEQ multiplex PCR, and TCRdb's table has in-frame clones only and misses some. The repertoire has 300,000 to 400,000 clones, around 74% of them found once; the top ten carry around 10%. The sample consisted of memory CD4+ T cells sorted from blood. Noted subset: CD45RA-negative fraction. The receptor source for this set is a man aged 25 to 40 in good health.

The chain is built from TRBV27 and TRBJ2-6, with D maybe TRBD1 (6 bases). The CDR3 totals 17 residues. The ends were cut back, 5 bases at V and 3 bases at J, with 17 bases in the middle. From germline, CDR1 is MNHEY and CDR2 SMNVEV (reference sequence). CDR3 protein: CASSTFEQGVGANVLTF. CDR3 DNA: TGTGCCAGCAGTACCTTCGAACAGGGTGTTGGGGCCAACGTCCTGACTTTC. Based on the CDR3 plus reference TRBV27 and TRBJ2-6, the full variable domain is EAQVTQNPRYLITVTGKKLTVTCSQNMNHEYMSWYRQDPGLGLRQIYYSMNVEVTDKGDVPEGYKVSRKEKRNFPLILESPSPNQTSLYFCASSTFEQGVGANVLTFGAGSRLTVL.

The genes are TRBV25-1 and TRBJ2-1; no clear D. V was cut by 6 bases and J by 5 bases, with 14 bases left in between. This CDR3 spans 14 amino acids. CDR1 is MGHDK, CDR2 SYGVNS, per germline. CDR3 DNA: TGTGCCAGCAGAGCGCACACGTCGAACAATGAGCAGTTCTTC. It codes for CASRAHTSNNEQFF.

This chain links TRBV6-5 with TRBJ2-7; 9 nucleotides agree with TRBD1. Germline trimming cut 6 bases from V and 1 base from J; bases unmatched to any gene: 1. Looked up from germline, CDR1 is MNHEY and CDR2 is SVGAGI. The CDR3 spans 13 residues. The CDR3 DNA reads as TGTGCCAGCAGGGGGACAGGGTCCTACGAGCAGTACTTC. Its protein is CASRGTGSYEQYF.

The chain is built from TRBV6-1 and TRBJ1-1, with D possibly matching TRBD1 (5 bases). The CDR3 is made up of 17 amino acids. CDR1 is MNHNS and CDR2 is SASEGT in the germline V gene. Deletions cut 0 bases from V and 5 bases from J, with 19 bases between. The CDR3 DNA reads as TGTGCCAGCAGTGAAGCGATCGGGTGGGGGGTATCGACTGAAGCTTTCTTT. Amino acids: CASSEAIGWGVSTEAFF.

V usage is TRBV6-6 and J usage is TRBJ2-1, with D possibly matching TRBD1 (5 bases). The CDR3 loop spans 11 amino acids. Germline values: CDR1 MNHNY, CDR2 SVGAGI (reference sequence). V was shortened by 5 bases and J by 15 bases, with 14 bases between the two germline ends. CDR3 sequence: CASSPLGALFF. The CDR3 coding sequence is TGTGCCAGCAGTCCACTTGGGGCGCTGTTCTTC.

As for this clone: It differs at one base from a far larger clone, so likely a read error. The chain is built from TRBV5-6 and TRBJ1-2; 9 positions agree with TRBD1. CDR1 and CDR2 (germline): SGHDT, YYEEEE. CDR3 size: 16 residues. The CDR3 protein is CASSHPRDRVFYGYIF. The CDR3, as DNA: TGTGCCAGCAGCCATCCCCGGGACAGGGTTTTTTATGGCTACATCTTC.

This clone was counted only a few times. V gene TRBV7-9 combines with J gene TRBJ2-1, with D hard to call. CDR1 and CDR2 (germline): SEHNR, FQNEAQ (reference sequence). V dropped 5 bases and J dropped 6 bases, with 14 bases sitting between them. The CDR3 runs 14 residues. CDR3 coding DNA: TGTGCCAGCAGCGCGATGGGGTTTGGCAATGAGCAGTTCTTC. This gives the protein CASSAMGFGNEQFF.

This chain joins TRBV2 and TRBJ2-1, with 12 bases identical to TRBD2. CDR3 size: 17 residues. The germline gives CDR1 SNHLY, CDR2 FYNNEI. Losses at the gene ends were 4 bases for V and 6 bases for J; bases not matched to a gene: 10. This CDR3 is CASSAQTSGSYTNEQFF. CDR3 in DNA: TGTGCCAGCAGTGCACAGACTAGCGGGAGTTACACCAATGAGCAGTTCTTC.

The chain employs TRBV2 and TRBJ1-2, with D uncertain. Between the trimmed V and J ends, which lost 4 bases and 0 bases, there was a span of 9 bases. The CDR3 sequence is 14 residues long. Germline loops: CDR1 SNHLY, CDR2 FYNNEI. The CDR3 bases are TGTGCCAGCAGTGTAGTGGGAACTAACTATGGCTACACCTTC. Its protein product is CASSVVGTNYGYTF.

CDR3 nucleotides: TGTGCCAGCAGAGGACAGGGGGCACAGCCCCAGCATTTT. Its protein is CASRGQGAQPQHF. The chain links TRBV6-1 to TRBJ1-5; 11 positions match TRBD1. The CDR3 length is 13 residues. The ends lost 6 bases at V and 7 bases at J; junction bases unmatched: 2. Germline CDR1 MNHNS, CDR2 SASEGT.

For the CDR3, the DNA is TGTGCCAGCAGTGAAGTAGGGGGAGGGCCCACCTACGAGCAGTACTTC. Its protein is CASSEVGGGPTYEQYF. The V call is TRBV6-1, the J call TRBJ2-7; a weak D match, TRBD2 (7 bases). This CDR3 is built from 16 residues. Germline V CDR1 and CDR2: MNHNS, SASEGT. V dropped 1 base and J dropped 2 bases, with 15 bases sitting between them.

The J gene is TRBJ2-7, the V gene TRBV9; D is perhaps TRBD2 (5 bases). V was shortened by 2 bases and J by 6 bases, with 12 bases between the two germline ends. The CDR3 extends over 13 amino acids. Looked up from germline, CDR1 is SGDLS and CDR2 is YYNGEE. The CDR3 loop reads CASSVNGRGEQYF. CDR3 in DNA: TGTGCCAGCAGCGTCAATGGACGGGGCGAGCAGTACTTC.

Note on this clone: At one of its ends the junction is not consistent with the germline gene, which may arise from a read error. This chain links TRBV5-1 with TRBJ1-1; D possibly corresponds to TRBD1 (5 bases). The CDR3 is 14 residues long. Germline assignment: CDR1 SGHRS and CDR2 YFSETQ. The CDR3 DNA follows: TGCGCCAACAGCTTGGATCGAGGGACTATTGAAGCTTTCTTT. It specifies CANSLDRGTIEAFF.

There are a few counts of this clone. The genes are TRBV4-3 and TRBJ2-1; no definite D call. The V gene lost 2 bases and the J gene lost 4 bases, with 12 bases spanning the gap. The CDR3 has 15 amino acids. Germline V CDR1 and CDR2: LGHNA, YSLEER. The CDR3 DNA is TGCGCCAGCAGCCAAAATGGGCAGGCTTACAATGAGCAGTTCTTC. Translated: CASSQNGQAYNEQFF.

The chain carries TRBV7-8 and TRBJ2-7, with TRBD1 as a possible D gene (5 bases). Germline V gene sequence: CDR1 SGHVS, CDR2 FQNEAQ. The CDR3 has 16 residues. Trimming pared 1 base from V and 6 bases from J, leaving 19 bases between. The CDR3 reads CASSLGGAATLGEQYF. CDR3 DNA: TGTGCCAGCAGCTTAGGGGGCGCTGCGACCCTTGGCGAGCAGTACTTC.

This clone was counted only a few times. The genes are TRBV5-1 and TRBJ2-1; D gene ambiguous. The ends were cut back, 4 bases at V and 6 bases at J, with 17 bases in the middle. In germline, CDR1 is SGHRS, CDR2 YFSETQ. CDR3 length: 15 amino acids. CDR3 sequence reads: CASSPVQPLSNEQFF. Written as DNA, the CDR3 is TGCGCCAGCAGCCCCGTCCAGCCCCTCAGCAATGAGCAGTTCTTC.

V gene TRBV15 combines with J gene TRBJ2-7, with D unclear. The CDR3 covers 11 residues. The germline gives CDR1 LNHNV, CDR2 YYDKDF (reference sequence). The V end lost 5 bases, the J end lost 6 bases, and 8 bases lay between the germline ends. CDR3 residues: CATSPGREQYF. The CDR3 nucleotides are TGTGCCACCAGCCCAGGCCGCGAGCAGTACTTC.

This clone was seen a handful of times. Other DNA sequences in this specimen translate into the identical CDR3. The chain carries TRBV11-2 and TRBJ2-7, with 9 bases that match TRBD2. The V gene end was trimmed by 4 bases and the J gene end by 4 bases; junction bases not matched to a gene: 2. The V gene's germline CDR1 is SGHAT and CDR2 FQNNGV. There are 13 residues in the CDR3. The CDR3 region is CASSSGLAYEQYF. The CDR3 DNA reads as TGTGCCAGCAGCTCGGGACTAGCTTACGAGCAGTACTTC.

This chain connects TRBV10-2 to TRBJ2-7, with 10 bases identical to TRBD2. The V segment lost 7 bases and the J segment 2 bases; nucleotides outside the gene matches: 5. This CDR3 has 14 residues. Per germline, CDR1 WSHSY and CDR2 SAAADI. The CDR3 region is CASNQAGGPYEQYF. For the CDR3, the DNA is TGCGCCAGCAATCAAGCGGGAGGGCCCTACGAGCAGTACTTC.

This clone was detected many times. The chain carries TRBV18 and TRBJ2-7; D call uncertain. V lost 1 base and J 5 bases, leaving 3 bases between the germline ends. There are 11 residues in the CDR3. CDR1 is KGHSH and CDR2 is LQKENI in the germline V gene. This CDR3 reads CASSPLDEQYF. In nucleotides, the CDR3 is TGTGCCAGCTCACCACTCGACGAGCAGTACTTC. Filled out from reference TRBV18 and TRBJ2-7, the complete variable domain reads NAGVMQNPRHLVRRRGQEARLRCSPMKGHSHVYWYRQLPEEGLKFMVYLQKENIIDESGMPKERFSAEFPKEGPSILRIQQVVRGDSAAYFCASSPLDEQYFGPGTRLTVT.

DNA for the CDR3: TGCGCCAGCAGTGATTACGGCCTTTCTGGGGCCAACGTCCTGACTTTC. It encodes CASSDYGLSGANVLTF. This sequence joins TRBV10-2 and TRBJ2-6; D gene unclear. The V end lost 3 bases, the J end lost 1 base, and 10 bases lay between the germline ends. CDR1 is WSHSY, CDR2 SAAADI, per germline. The CDR3 totals 16 residues.

V gene TRBV5-6 combines with J gene TRBJ2-7, with D tentatively TRBD1 or TRBD2 (5 bases each). With 0 bases removed from V and 0 bases from J, the gap between germline ends came to 10 bases. This CDR3 comprises 15 residues. Germline CDR1 and CDR2: SGHDT and YYEEEE. CDR3 coding DNA: TGTGCCAGCAGCTTGGTCGCAGGGAGCTCCTACGAGCAGTACTTC. This sequence encodes CASSLVAGSSYEQYF. The whole variable domain, remainder taken from reference TRBV5-6 and TRBJ2-7, is DAGVTQSPTHLIKTRGQQVTLRCSPKSGHDTVSWYQQALGQGPQFIFQYYEEEERQRGNFPDRFSGHQFPNYSSELNVNALLLGDSALYLCASSLVAGSSYEQYFGPGTRLTVT.

This CDR3 is CASRNRASGSREQFF. The CDR3 region has the DNA TGTGCCAGCAGAAATAGGGCTAGCGGGAGTCGCGAGCAGTTCTTC. This chain links TRBV6-1 with TRBJ2-1; TRBD2 matches 10 bases. Germline V gives CDR1 MNHNS, CDR2 SASEGT. Unmatched junction bases numbered 12, after V lost 6 bases and J lost 10 bases. The length of the CDR3 is 15 residues.

This chain links TRBV5-5 with TRBJ2-5; unclear D gene. Trimming shortened V by 3 bases and J by 2 bases, and 8 bases separated the two germline ends. This CDR3 has 13 residues. Germline CDR1 is SGHKS and CDR2 is YYEKEE (reference sequence). CDR3 residues: CASSWGPQETQYF. The CDR3 DNA reads as TGTGCCAGCAGCTGGGGTCCTCAAGAGACCCAGTACTTC.

The V and J genes are TRBV15 and TRBJ2-7, with D possibly matching TRBD2 (6 bases). Trimming removed 7 bases at V and 9 bases at J, with 13 bases between. Germline values: CDR1 LNHNV, CDR2 YYDKDF (reference sequence). This CDR3 spans 11 amino acids. CDR3 bases: TGTGCCACCACCGGGGAGGACACGCAGTACTTC. It yields the protein CATTGEDTQYF.

The chain carries TRBV15 and TRBJ2-5; tentative D call: TRBD2 (6 bases). V lost 1 base, J lost 1 base, and 7 bases lay in between. Germline V gene lookup returns CDR1 LNHNV and CDR2 YYDKDF (reference sequence). This CDR3 is built from 14 residues. CDR3 in DNA: TGTGCCACCAGCAGAGTGGGGGGCCAAGAGACCCAGTACTTC. Translating gives CATSRVGGQETQYF. Full variable domain (remainder filled in from reference TRBV15 and TRBJ2-5): DAMVIQNPRYQVTQFGKPVTLSCSQTLNHNVMYWYQQKSSQAPKLLFHYYDKDFNNEADTPDNFQSRRPNTSFCFLDIRSPGLGDTAMYLCATSRVGGQETQYFGPGTRLLVL.

The chain carries TRBV12-5 and TRBJ2-2; 8 bases fit TRBD2. Germline lookup yields CDR1 LGHNT and CDR2 FRNRAP. Losses at the gene ends were 3 bases for V and 6 bases for J; bases not matched to a gene: 3. The CDR3 contains 14 residues. CDR3 sequence (DNA): TGTGCTAGTGGTTTCTGGACTAGCCCCGGGGAGCTGTTTTTT. Its protein product is CASGFWTSPGELFF. Filled out from reference TRBV12-5 and TRBJ2-2, the complete variable domain reads DARVTQTPRHKVTEMGQEVTMRCQPILGHNTVFWYRQTMMQGLELLAYFRNRAPLDDSGMPKDRFSAEMPDATLATLKIQPSEPRDSAVYFCASGFWTSPGELFFGEGSRLTVL.

In its sample, this clone was seen once. V gene TRBV7-2 combines with J gene TRBJ2-7; 13 bases match TRBD2. Trimming at V came to 4 bases and at J to 0 bases, leaving 9 bases not matched to a gene. The CDR3 has 18 amino acids. CDR1 is SGHTA and CDR2 is FQGNSA in the germline V gene. The CDR3 nucleotides are TGTGCCAGCAGCTGGGGGACTAGCGGGAAAGAACTCTCCTACGAGCAGTACTTC. This encodes CASSWGTSGKELSYEQYF.

The V and J genes are TRBV5-4 and TRBJ2-5; weak D call: TRBD2 (6 bases). Trimming pared 3 bases from V and 1 base from J, leaving 10 bases between. The CDR3 extends over 14 amino acids. CDR1 and CDR2 from the germline V gene are SGHNT and YYREEE (reference sequence). CDR3 nucleotide sequence: TGTGCCAGCAGCTCCTCTAGCGTCCAAGAGACCCAGTACTTC. It translates to CASSSSSVQETQYF.

The gene calls are TRBV10-2 and TRBJ2-7; TRBD2 matches at 7 bases. V was clipped by 7 bases and J by 0 bases; unmatched bases: 12. The germline CDR1 and CDR2 sequences are WSHSY and SAAADI. The CDR3 has 16 amino acids. The CDR3 region is CASKEASGTSSYEQYF. The CDR3 nucleotides read TGCGCCAGCAAGGAGGCTAGCGGCACTAGCTCCTACGAGCAGTACTTC.